Listed below are T cell receptor beta chains from one sample, sequenced in a study of OX40 agonist ivuxolimab in advanced cancers. TCRdb's copy holds only in-frame clones and misses some; the assay was immunoSEQ multiplex PCR. The sample has about 110,000 clones, around nine tenths seen once. Material: CD4+ or CD8+ T cells sorted from blood, obtained in a trial of the OX40 agonist ivuxolimab. The origin of the receptors is an adult with an advanced solid tumor such as melanoma, head and neck, liver or kidney cancer. Each CDR3 is given with its conserved first and last residue. The D gene is left open where the match is weak. Expanded clones are given a class, and other clones once, few, many or no size at all.

V	size	D	J	DNA	CDR3
TRBV18	.	.	TRBJ1-1	TGTGCCAGCTCAGGGACTTTGGGGGCGATAGAAGCTTTCTTT	CASSGTLGAIEAFF
TRBV4-2	.	TRBD1	TRBJ2-1	TGTGCCAGCAGCCAAGACCTTCCAGACAGGGCCTACAATGAGCAGTTCTTC	CASSQDLPDRAYNEQFF
TRBV6-5	.	.	TRBJ1-5	TGTGCCAGCAGTTACGAGGGTATTGGCAATCAGCCCCAGCATTTT	CASSYEGIGNQPQHF
TRBV18	.	TRBD1	TRBJ1-2	TGTGCCAGCTCACTGGGACAGGGATCGGAAGGCTACACCTTC	CASSLGQGSEGYTF
TRBV18	.	.	TRBJ1-3	TGTGCCAGCTCACCAATCGAGGAGGAACAATCTGGAAACACCATATATTTT	CASSPIEEEQSGNTIYF
TRBV5-1	once	TRBD1	TRBJ1-1	TGCGCCAGCAGCTTCGGGGGACAGGCGAACACTGAAGCTTTCTTT	CASSFGGQANTEAFF
TRBV7-9	once	.	TRBJ1-1	TGTGCCAGCAGCTTATGGGGGGATAGCCCTGAAGCTTTCTTT	CASSLWGDSPEAFF
TRBV6-5	.	.	TRBJ2-2	TGTGCCAGCAGTCTAGGACTCCCTGTTAACGGGGAGCTGTTTTTT	CASSLGLPVNGELFF
TRBV30	.	.	TRBJ1-3	TGTGCCTGGAGTCTGGGGAGGACTGGAAACACCATATATTTT	CAWSLGRTGNTIYF
TRBV15	.	.	TRBJ2-3	TGTGCCACCAGCAGAGATTACTATGAGGAGGGGAAAACAGATACGCAGTATTTT	CATSRDYYEEGKTDTQYF
TRBV7-3	.	.	TRBJ2-5	TGTGCCAGCAGCTTATCTGGGACACAAGAGACCCAGTACTTC	CASSLSGTQETQYF
TRBV7-2	few	TRBD2	TRBJ2-7	TGTGCCAGCAGCTTGGGACTAGCGGGGGGCGAGCAGTACTTC	CASSLGLAGGEQYF
TRBV6-1	.	.	TRBJ2-7	TGTGCCAGCAGTTATCGCTACGAGCAGTACTTC	CASSYRYEQYF
TRBV7-2	.	.	TRBJ1-2	TGTGCCAGCAGCTTAGAAAATCAGGACTATGGCTACACCTTC	CASSLENQDYGYTF
TRBV7-9	.	.	TRBJ2-3	TGTGCCAGCAGCCCCGCAGATACGCAGTATTTT	CASSPADTQYF
TRBV28	.	TRBD1	TRBJ1-5	TGTGCCAGCAGCACCCTGGGACAGGGATTACCGAATAGCAATCAGCCCCAGCATTTT	CASSTLGQGLPNSNQPQHF
TRBV19	.	.	TRBJ1-6	TGTGCCAGTAGTATAGACACCAGCTTTTCACCCCTCCACTTT	CASSIDTSFSPLHF
TRBV4-2	once	.	TRBJ1-2	TGTGCCAGCAGCTTGGAACTTACTAACTATGGCTACACCTTC	CASSLELTNYGYTF